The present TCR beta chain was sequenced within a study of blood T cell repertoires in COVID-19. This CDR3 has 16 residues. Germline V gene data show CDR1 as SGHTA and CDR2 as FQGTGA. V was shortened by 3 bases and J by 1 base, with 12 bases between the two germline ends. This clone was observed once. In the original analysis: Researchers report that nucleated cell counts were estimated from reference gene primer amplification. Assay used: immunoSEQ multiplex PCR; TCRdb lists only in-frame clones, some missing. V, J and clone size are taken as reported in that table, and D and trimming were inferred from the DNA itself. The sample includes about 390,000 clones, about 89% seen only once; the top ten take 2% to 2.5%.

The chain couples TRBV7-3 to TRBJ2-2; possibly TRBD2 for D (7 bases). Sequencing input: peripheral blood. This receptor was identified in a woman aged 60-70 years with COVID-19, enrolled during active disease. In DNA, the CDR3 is TGTGCCAGCAGCTTTGCGGGGGCGAGGAACACCGGGGAGCTGTTTTTT. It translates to CASSFAGARNTGELFF.